Detailed here is one T cell receptor beta chain. This entry comes from a study of blood T cell repertoires in COVID-19. Study-level background: The study drew acute and convalescent COVID-19 samples from the United States, Italy and Spain. Nucleic acid was either cDNA or gDNA, and it came from T cells, B-cell-depleted T cells, or PBMCs.

One Seattle source followed patients from active infection through their disease course. Germline lookup yields CDR1 LNHDA and CDR2 SQIVND (reference sequence). The length of the CDR3 is 15 residues. Between the trimmed V and J ends, which lost 5 bases and 3 bases, there was a span of 16 bases. Source study methods: How many nucleated cells were present was estimated from reference gene primer amplification. The table came from immunoSEQ multiplex PCR; TCRdb's copy has only in-frame clones and leaves some out. V, J and clone size derive from that table, while D and trimming were established from the DNA sequence. The data show 150,000 or so clones, approximately 86% seen once.

This sequence was found in a woman in her 70s with COVID-19, enrolled during active disease. The sequencing sample was made of peripheral blood. J is TRBJ1-2 and V is TRBV19; D perhaps matches TRBD1 (6 bases). The CDR3 DNA sequence: TGTGCCAGTAGTCCGCGACAGGCGACGCACTATGGCTACACCTTC. Encoded protein: CASSPRQATHYGYTF.